The source of this T cell receptor beta chain is a study of Graves' ophthalmopathy and Graves' hyperthyroidism. Study background: Investigators collected peripheral blood at initial diagnosis, before any treatment was given.

Study-wide findings and caveats: Built on 13 signatures, a model told ophthalmopathy apart from stable hyperthyroidism with 85% to 90% sensitivity and under 83% specificity.

This clonotype was seen more than once but under ten times. The antigen remains undetermined. Trimming took off 6 bases at V and 0 bases at J, with 8 bases between the two ends. CDR3 size: 13 residues. Per germline, CDR1 SNHLY and CDR2 FYNNEI. Researchers took RNA transcripts and amplified TCR beta CDR3 regions from them. HTBI-primed RT-PCR formed the first round, and a multiplex PCR formed the second. MiXCR was run by TCRdb on the multiplex PCR reads, yielding one entry per CDR3 protein. The table has about 640,000 distinct CDR3 sequences, about 41% seen once. V usage is TRBV2 and J usage is TRBJ2-5; D gene uncertain. The specimen sequenced was peripheral blood. The clonotype originates from an adult man with Graves' ophthalmopathy. The CDR3 protein is CASRFDHQETQYF. As DNA, the CDR3 is TGTGCCAGCAGATTCGACCACCAAGAGACCCAGTACTTC.